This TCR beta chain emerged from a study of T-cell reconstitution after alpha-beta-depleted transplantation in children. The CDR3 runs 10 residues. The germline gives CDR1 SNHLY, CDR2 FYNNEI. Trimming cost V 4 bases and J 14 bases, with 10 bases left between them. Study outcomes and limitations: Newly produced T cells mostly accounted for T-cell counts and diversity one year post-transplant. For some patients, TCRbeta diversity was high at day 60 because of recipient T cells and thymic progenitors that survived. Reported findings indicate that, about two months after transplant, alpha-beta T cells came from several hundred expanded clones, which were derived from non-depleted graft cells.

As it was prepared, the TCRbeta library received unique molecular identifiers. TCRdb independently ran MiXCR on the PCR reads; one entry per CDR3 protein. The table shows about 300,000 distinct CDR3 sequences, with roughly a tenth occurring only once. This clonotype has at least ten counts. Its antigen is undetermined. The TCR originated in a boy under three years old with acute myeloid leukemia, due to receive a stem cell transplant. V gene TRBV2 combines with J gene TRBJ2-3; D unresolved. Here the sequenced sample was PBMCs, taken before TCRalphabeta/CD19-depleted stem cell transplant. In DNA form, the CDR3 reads TGTGCCAGCAGTGGAGAGCTGGGGTATTTT. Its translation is CASSGELGYF.